These 27 T cell receptor beta chains originate from one sample sequenced in a study of OX40 agonist ivuxolimab in advanced cancers. Method: immunoSEQ multiplex PCR; TCRdb's copy keeps in-frame clones and lacks some. The sample lists tens of thousands of clones, 80% occurring once. The sample here was CD4+ or CD8+ T cells sorted from blood, taken in a trial of the OX40 agonist ivuxolimab. The receptors were gathered from an adult with an advanced solid tumor such as melanoma, head and neck, liver or kidney cancer.

This chain joins TRBV6-1 and TRBJ1-5; TRBD1 agrees at 8 bases. The V and J ends lost 0 bases and 5 bases, in that order; junction bases with no gene match: 3. CDR3 size: 15 residues. CDR1 MNHNS and CDR2 SASEGT come from the germline V gene. CDR3 DNA: TGTGCCAGCAGTGAAGCCAGGGGGCGGTATCAGCCCCAGCATTTT. Translating gives CASSEARGRYQPQHF.

The chain couples TRBV5-1 to TRBJ1-2, with TRBD1 matching over 11 bases. Looked up from germline, CDR1 is SGHRS and CDR2 is YFSETQ. With 6 bases clipped from V and 8 bases from J, the junction kept 9 bases outside the gene matches. The CDR3 sequence is 14 residues long. The CDR3 reads CASTLGQGVSGYTF. CDR3 coding DNA: TGCGCCAGCACGCTGGGACAGGGGGTTTCCGGCTACACCTTC.

The chain combines TRBV7-2 with TRBJ1-2; tentative D call: TRBD1 (5 bases). The CDR3 has 15 residues. The V gene lost 3 bases and the J gene lost 8 bases, with 19 bases spanning the gap. CDR1 and CDR2 from the germline V gene are SGHTA and FQGNSA. The CDR3 region has the DNA TGTGCCAGCAGCTTGATGGAGGGGAGCCGAGAAGGCTACACCTTC. Encoded protein: CASSLMEGSREGYTF.

This clone was seen just once. This chain uses TRBV7-2 with TRBJ2-7, with D possibly being TRBD1 (5 bases). The CDR3 loop spans 13 amino acids. Germline loops: CDR1 SGHTA, CDR2 FQGNSA. Trimming stripped 6 bases from V and 2 bases from J, with 11 bases between. Here the CDR3 DNA reads TGTGCCAGCAGTTCGGACACTACCTACGAGCAGTACTTC. Protein sequence: CASSSDTTYEQYF.

A word on this clone: Germline and junction disagree at one end, which may indicate a read error. DNA for the CDR3: TGCGCCAGCAGCGAAGAACCACAAAGTCGGGCCAACGTCCTGACTTTC. It codes for CASSEEPQSRANVLTF. The chain is built from TRBV4-1 and TRBJ2-6; D is uncertain. CDR1 is MGHRA and CDR2 is YSYEKL in the germline V gene. The CDR3 runs to 16 residues.

V gene TRBV29-1 combines with J gene TRBJ1-1; D uncertain. CDR1 and CDR2 (germline): SQVTM, ANQGSEA. The V gene lost 2 bases and the J gene lost 5 bases, with 9 bases spanning the gap. The CDR3 spans 12 residues. CDR3 sequence reads: CSVESTGTEAFF. CDR3 DNA sequence: TGCAGCGTTGAATCCACGGGGACTGAAGCTTTCTTT.

The genes are TRBV5-4 and TRBJ1-1; D perhaps matches TRBD1 (5 bases). CDR3 length: 14 residues. Germline CDR1 SGHNT, CDR2 YYREEE (reference sequence). Trimming cost V 4 bases and J 4 bases, with 14 bases left between them. CDR3 protein: CASSRQGGSTEAFF. CDR3 DNA sequence: TGTGCCAGCAGCCGTCAGGGAGGTAGCACTGAAGCTTTCTTT.

The V gene is TRBV7-9, the J gene TRBJ1-1, with D unclear. Trimming removed 5 bases from V and 4 bases from J, with 20 bases in between. CDR1 and CDR2 (germline): SEHNR, FQNEAQ (reference sequence). CDR3 length: 16 residues. CDR3 DNA: TGTGCCAGCAGCCTAGGTGAGAGGGTAGTCGGCACTGAAGCTTTCTTT. Its translation is CASSLGERVVGTEAFF.

This chain joins TRBV5-1 and TRBJ2-1; TRBD2 matches 11 bases. The J segment lost 7 bases and the V segment lost 6 bases, leaving 6 bases of the junction unmatched. The germline V gene has CDR1 SGHRS and CDR2 YFSETQ. The CDR3 is 14 residues long. CDR3 sequence (DNA): TGCGCCAGCAACCAACTAGCGGGAGATAATGAGCAGTTCTTC. Encoded protein: CASNQLAGDNEQFF.

J is TRBJ1-1 and V is TRBV5-1; D remains unclear. V was shortened by 0 bases and J by 10 bases, with 19 bases between the two germline ends. Germline V CDR1 and CDR2: SGHRS, YFSETQ. CDR3 length equals 15 residues. The CDR3 region is CASSLEEFGLSRAFF. CDR3 nucleotide sequence: TGCGCCAGCAGCTTGGAGGAATTCGGGCTTTCTCGAGCTTTCTTT.

This clone was counted a few times. The chain carries TRBV14 and TRBJ2-1; TRBD1 agrees at 8 bases. The CDR3 covers 17 residues. Germline-derived CDR1 and CDR2 are SGHDN and FVKESK. V was pared by 1 base and J by 5 bases, with 10 bases of the junction left unmatched. The CDR3 sequence: CASSQADRGLLHNEQFF. The CDR3 DNA follows: TGTGCCAGCAGCCAAGCCGACAGGGGCCTCCTGCACAATGAGCAGTTCTTC.

This clone was recorded only once. The V call is TRBV10-1, the J call TRBJ1-1, with a weak D call TRBD1 (5 bases). The CDR3 runs 16 residues. Germline V gene sequence: CDR1 WNHNN, CDR2 SYGVQD (reference sequence). V lost 4 bases, J lost 2 bases, and 17 bases lay in between. The CDR3 DNA reads TGCGCCAGCAGTGGGGGCATTGAGGCCCGCAACACTGAAGCTTTCTTT. It yields the protein CASSGGIEARNTEAFF.

The chain links TRBV29-1 to TRBJ2-3, with D tentatively TRBD2 (5 bases). Trimming removed 1 base from V and 1 base from J, with 15 bases in between. Germline V gene lookup returns CDR1 SQVTM and CDR2 ANQGSEA. This CDR3 is 16 amino acids long. DNA for the CDR3: TGCAGCGTTGAAGCCCCTAGCCTCCCGGGCACAGATACGCAGTATTTT. The encoded protein is CSVEAPSLPGTDTQYF.

The gene calls are TRBV19 and TRBJ2-5; D may be TRBD1 (6 bases). CDR1 and CDR2 (germline): LNHDA, SQIVND (reference sequence). This CDR3 is 13 amino acids long. V lost 3 bases and J lost 3, with 8 bases in between. CDR3 in amino acids: CASSITGKETQYF. The CDR3 DNA sequence: TGTGCCAGTAGTATCACAGGGAAAGAGACCCAGTACTTC.

The gene calls are TRBV7-9 and TRBJ2-1; 11 positions match TRBD2. Germline lookup yields CDR1 SEHNR and CDR2 FQNEAQ (reference sequence). The CDR3 totals 18 residues. Trimming removed 1 base from V and 2 bases from J; junction bases left unmatched: 7. The CDR3 region is CASSLGGGLAATYNEQFF. For the CDR3, the DNA is TGTGCCAGCAGCTTAGGAGGGGGACTAGCGGCAACCTACAATGAGCAGTTCTTC.

The rearrangement links TRBV6-1 to TRBJ2-5; D possibly corresponds to TRBD1 (6 bases). CDR3 size: 14 residues. The germline gives CDR1 MNHNS, CDR2 SASEGT. Trimming stripped 6 bases from V and 3 bases from J, with 14 bases between. The CDR3 region has the DNA TGTGCCAGCAGCCGGGACACCTTGGAAGAGACCCAGTACTTC. It yields the protein CASSRDTLEETQYF.

The chain has TRBV10-3 and TRBJ1-1; D call uncertain. Deletions cut 0 bases from V and 0 bases from J, with 11 bases between. The CDR3 runs 16 residues. Germline CDR1 and CDR2: ENHRY and SYGVKD. The DNA of the CDR3 is TGTGCCATCAGTGAGTCGAGGGCAGGCCTGAACACTGAAGCTTTCTTT. It codes for CAISESRAGLNTEAFF.

CDR3 in amino acids: CASSLRTGFPSQHF. DNA for the CDR3: TGTGCCAGCAGCTTGCGTACCGGTTTCCCGTCCCAGCATTTT. V and J are TRBV5-8 and TRBJ1-5; D not certain. Germline values: CDR1 SGHTS, CDR2 YDEGEE. The CDR3 is 14 amino acids. Trimming removed 1 base from V and 11 bases from J, with 16 bases in between.

The chain joins TRBV28 to TRBJ2-3, with 9 bases fitting TRBD2. Germline V gives CDR1 MDHEN, CDR2 SYDVKM. The CDR3 covers 16 residues. V shed 3 bases and J 1 base; nucleotides not matched to a gene: 5. CDR3 coding DNA: TGTGCCAGCAGTTTCCTTAGGACTAGCGGCACAGATACGCAGTATTTT. Residues: CASSFLRTSGTDTQYF.

The rearrangement links TRBV14 to TRBJ2-1, with 11 bases matching TRBD2. The CDR3 is 17 amino acids. Germline CDR1 is SGHDN and CDR2 is FVKESK. V trimming: 1 base; J trimming: 3 bases; junction bases outside the gene matches: 5. The CDR3 DNA sequence: TGTGCCAGCAGCCAAGTCACTAGCGGGGGATACTACAATGAGCAGTTCTTC. Protein product: CASSQVTSGGYYNEQFF.

The chain recombines TRBV2 with TRBJ1-1; 11 bases are shared with TRBD1. V lost 8 bases to trimming and J lost 5 bases; unmatched junction nucleotides: 4. This CDR3 spans 13 amino acids. The germline V gene encodes CDR1 SNHLY and CDR2 FYNNEI. The CDR3 bases are TGTGCCAGCCGGGACAGGGGGGGGACTGAAGCTTTCTTT. Amino acid sequence: CASRDRGGTEAFF.

This chain connects TRBV6-6 to TRBJ1-1; 7 nucleotides align to TRBD1. V was clipped by 2 bases and J by 6 bases; unmatched bases: 9. Germline V gene data show CDR1 as MNHNY and CDR2 as SVGAGI (reference sequence). The CDR3 length is 15 residues. This CDR3 reads CASSYPDRVSAEAFF. The CDR3 DNA follows: TGTGCCAGCAGTTACCCCGACAGGGTTTCAGCTGAAGCTTTCTTT.

The chain combines TRBV5-1 with TRBJ2-5; TRBD2 is a possible D gene (5 bases). Germline V gives CDR1 SGHRS, CDR2 YFSETQ. CDR3 length equals 15 residues. Between the trimmed V and J ends, which lost 0 bases and 4 bases, there was a span of 13 bases. The CDR3 DNA sequence: TGCGCCAGCAGCTTGGGAAGCGAGGCGGGAGAGACCCAGTACTTC. Its translation: CASSLGSEAGETQYF.

The count of this clone is one. The chain recombines TRBV19 with TRBJ2-2; 10 bases are shared with TRBD1. This CDR3 has 17 residues. The ends lost 3 bases at V and 4 bases at J; junction bases unmatched: 8. CDR1 is LNHDA and CDR2 is SQIVND in the germline V gene (reference sequence). The CDR3, as DNA: TGTGCCAGTAGTATCGCAAGACAGGGGGCGTCCACCGGGGAGCTGTTTTTT. Translated, it gives CASSIARQGASTGELFF.

This clone was observed a single time. This specimen includes other DNA sequences encoding the same CDR3. The chain joins TRBV9 to TRBJ2-7, with unresolved D. Trimming cost V 1 base and J 0 bases, with 11 bases left between them. Germline lookup yields CDR1 SGDLS and CDR2 YYNGEE. The CDR3 consists of 15 residues. The CDR3 spells CASSVTLESSYEQYF. The CDR3 nucleotides are TGTGCCAGCAGCGTAACTCTAGAGAGCTCCTACGAGCAGTACTTC.

The chain recombines TRBV7-2 with TRBJ2-7; the match to TRBD2 covers 8 bases. J was trimmed by 4 bases and V by 7 bases; bases with no gene match: 6. CDR3 size: 13 residues. Germline V CDR1 and CDR2: SGHTA, FQGNSA. Written as DNA, the CDR3 is TGTGCCAGCACCAACGGGGGGGAATACGAGCAGTACTTC. The encoded protein is CASTNGGEYEQYF.

J is TRBJ2-7 and V is TRBV5-6; possible D gene TRBD1, 5 bases. Per germline, CDR1 SGHDT and CDR2 YYEEEE. Trimming removed 3 bases at V and 6 bases at J, with 16 bases between. The CDR3 runs 14 residues. The CDR3 DNA sequence: TGTGCCAGCAGCTGGGTGTCAGGGCCGGGCGAGCAGTACTTC. It translates to CASSWVSGPGEQYF.